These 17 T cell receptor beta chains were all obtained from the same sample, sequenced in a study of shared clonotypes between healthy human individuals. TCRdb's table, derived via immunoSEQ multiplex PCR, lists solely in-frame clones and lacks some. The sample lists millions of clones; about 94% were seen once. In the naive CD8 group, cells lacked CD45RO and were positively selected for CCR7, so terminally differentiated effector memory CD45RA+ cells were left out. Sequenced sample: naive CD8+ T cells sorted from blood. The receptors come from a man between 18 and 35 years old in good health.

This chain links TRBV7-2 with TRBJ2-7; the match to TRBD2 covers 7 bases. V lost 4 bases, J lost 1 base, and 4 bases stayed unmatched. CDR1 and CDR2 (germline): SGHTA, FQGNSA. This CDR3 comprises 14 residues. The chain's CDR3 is CASSWLAESYEQYF. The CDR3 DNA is TGTGCCAGCAGCTGGCTAGCGGAGTCCTACGAGCAGTACTTC.

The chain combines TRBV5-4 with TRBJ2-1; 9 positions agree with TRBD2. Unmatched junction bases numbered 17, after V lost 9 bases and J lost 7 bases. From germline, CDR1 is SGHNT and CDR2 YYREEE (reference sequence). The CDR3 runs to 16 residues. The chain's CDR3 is CAIGGGIAGAENEQFF. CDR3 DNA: TGTGCCATCGGAGGGGGTATAGCGGGAGCGGAGAATGAGCAGTTCTTC.

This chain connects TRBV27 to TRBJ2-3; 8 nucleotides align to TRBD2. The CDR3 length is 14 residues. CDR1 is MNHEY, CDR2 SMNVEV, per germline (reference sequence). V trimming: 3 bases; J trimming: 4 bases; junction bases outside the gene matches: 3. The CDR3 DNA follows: TGTGCCAGCAGTTTCGGGGGGGTGGCAGATACGCAGTATTTT. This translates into CASSFGGVADTQYF.

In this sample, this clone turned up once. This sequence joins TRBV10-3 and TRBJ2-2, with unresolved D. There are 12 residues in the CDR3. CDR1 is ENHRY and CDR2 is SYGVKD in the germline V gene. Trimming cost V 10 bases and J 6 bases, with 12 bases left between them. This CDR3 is CATRDASGELFF. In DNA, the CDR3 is TGTGCCACCCGAGACGCGTCCGGGGAGCTGTTTTTT.

The chain's CDR3 is CASSTDRRNYGYTF. CDR3 DNA sequence: TGTGCCAGTAGTACGGACAGGAGAAACTATGGCTACACCTTC. The chain is built from TRBV19 and TRBJ1-2; 7 bases are shared with TRBD1. Germline CDR1 and CDR2: LNHDA and SQIVND (reference sequence). The CDR3 has 14 residues. After removal of 4 bases from V and 2 bases from J, the junction contained 4 bases not matched to a gene.

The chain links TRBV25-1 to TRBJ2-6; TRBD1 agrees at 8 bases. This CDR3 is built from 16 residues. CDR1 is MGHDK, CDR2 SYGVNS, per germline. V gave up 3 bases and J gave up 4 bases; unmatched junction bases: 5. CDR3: CASSDRTGLGANVLTF. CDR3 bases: TGTGCCAGCAGTGACCGGACAGGGTTAGGGGCCAACGTCCTGACTTTC. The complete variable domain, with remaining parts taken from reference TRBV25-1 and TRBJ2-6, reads EADIYQTPRYLVIGTGKKITLECSQTMGHDKMYWYQQDPGMELHLIHYSYGVNSTEKGDLSSESTVSRIRTEHFPLTLESARPSHTSQYLCASSDRTGLGANVLTFGAGSRLTVL.

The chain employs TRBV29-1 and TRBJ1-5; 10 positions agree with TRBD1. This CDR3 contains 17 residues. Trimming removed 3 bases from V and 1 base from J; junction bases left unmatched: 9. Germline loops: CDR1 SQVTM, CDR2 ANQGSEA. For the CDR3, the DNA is TGCAGCGTTGATAAGGGGACAGGGGTAGGGAGCAATCAGCCCCAGCATTTT. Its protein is CSVDKGTGVGSNQPQHF.

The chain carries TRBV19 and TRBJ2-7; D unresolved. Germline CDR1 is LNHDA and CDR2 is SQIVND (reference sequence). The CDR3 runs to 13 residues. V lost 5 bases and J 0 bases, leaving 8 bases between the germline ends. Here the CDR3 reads CASSPVNSYEQYF. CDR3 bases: TGTGCCAGTAGTCCGGTCAACTCCTACGAGCAGTACTTC. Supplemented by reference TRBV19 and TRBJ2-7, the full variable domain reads DGGITQSPKYLFRKEGQNVTLSCEQNLNHDAMYWYRQDPGQGLRLIYYSQIVNDFQKGDIAEGYSVSREKKESFPLTVTSAQKNPTAFYLCASSPVNSYEQYFGPGTRLTVT.

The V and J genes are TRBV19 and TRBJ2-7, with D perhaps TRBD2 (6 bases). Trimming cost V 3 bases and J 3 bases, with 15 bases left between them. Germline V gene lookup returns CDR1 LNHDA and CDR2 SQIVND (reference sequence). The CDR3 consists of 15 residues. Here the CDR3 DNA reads TGTGCCAGTAGTATTTGGACCGGGGGAGGCTACGAGCAGTACTTC. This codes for CASSIWTGGGYEQYF.

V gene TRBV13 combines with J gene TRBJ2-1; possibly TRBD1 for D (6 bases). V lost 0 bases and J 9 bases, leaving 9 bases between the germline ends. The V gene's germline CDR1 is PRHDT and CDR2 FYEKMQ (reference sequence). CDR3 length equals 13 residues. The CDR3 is CASSLGDRIEQFF. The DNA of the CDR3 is TGTGCCAGCAGCTTAGGCGACAGGATTGAGCAGTTCTTC.

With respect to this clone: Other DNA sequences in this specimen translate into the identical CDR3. The CDR3 DNA reads TGTGCCAGCAGCTTAGTGGGGGACCACGAGCAGTACTTC. Translation: CASSLVGDHEQYF. This chain uses TRBV7-9 with TRBJ2-7; D possibly uses TRBD1 or TRBD2 (5 bases each). The CDR3 has 13 residues. Trimming stripped 1 base from V and 5 bases from J, with 9 bases between. Germline CDR1 reads SEHNR; CDR2 reads FQNEAQ (reference sequence).

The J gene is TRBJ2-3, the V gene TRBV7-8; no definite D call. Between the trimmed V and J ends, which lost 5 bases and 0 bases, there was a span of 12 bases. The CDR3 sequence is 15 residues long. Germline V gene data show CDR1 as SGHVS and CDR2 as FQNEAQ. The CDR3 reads CASSPRLGSTDTQYF. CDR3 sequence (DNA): TGTGCCAGCAGCCCCCGACTCGGGAGCACAGATACGCAGTATTTT.

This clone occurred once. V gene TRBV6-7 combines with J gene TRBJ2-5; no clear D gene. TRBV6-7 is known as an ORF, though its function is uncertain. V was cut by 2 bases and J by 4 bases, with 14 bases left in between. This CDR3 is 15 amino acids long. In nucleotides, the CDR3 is TGTGCCAGCAGTTACGCCACGACGAACAGAGAGACCCAGTACTTC. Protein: CASSYATTNRETQYF.

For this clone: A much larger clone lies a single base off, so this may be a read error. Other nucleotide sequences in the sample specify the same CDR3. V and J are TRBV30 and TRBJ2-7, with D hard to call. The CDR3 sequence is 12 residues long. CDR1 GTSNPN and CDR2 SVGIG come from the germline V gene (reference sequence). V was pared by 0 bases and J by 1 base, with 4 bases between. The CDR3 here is CAWSVGSYEQYF. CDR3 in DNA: TGTGCCTGGAGTGTAGGGTCCTACGAGCAGTACTTC. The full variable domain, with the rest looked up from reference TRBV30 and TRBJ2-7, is SQTIHQWPATLVQPVGSPLSLECTVEGTSNPNLYWYRQAAGRGLQLLFYSVGIGQISSEVPQNLSASRPQDRQFILSSKKLLLSDSGFYLCAWSVGSYEQYFGPGTRLTVT.

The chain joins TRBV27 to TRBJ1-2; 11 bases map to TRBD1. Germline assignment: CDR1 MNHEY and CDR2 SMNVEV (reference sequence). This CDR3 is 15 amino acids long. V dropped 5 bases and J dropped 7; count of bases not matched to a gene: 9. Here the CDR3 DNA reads TGTGCCAGCAGTCCTTACACCGGGACAGGGGGTGGCTACACCTTC. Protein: CASSPYTGTGGGYTF.

CDR3 amino acids: CASSDTLAGSYEQYF. CDR3 nucleotides: TGTGCCAGCAGCGATACTCTGGCAGGGTCCTACGAGCAGTACTTC. The chain carries TRBV7-8 and TRBJ2-7; the D gene is possibly TRBD1 (5 bases). The germline CDR1 and CDR2 sequences are SGHVS and FQNEAQ. CDR3 size: 15 residues. The germline V and J ends were trimmed by 5 bases and 1 base, with 15 bases remaining between them.

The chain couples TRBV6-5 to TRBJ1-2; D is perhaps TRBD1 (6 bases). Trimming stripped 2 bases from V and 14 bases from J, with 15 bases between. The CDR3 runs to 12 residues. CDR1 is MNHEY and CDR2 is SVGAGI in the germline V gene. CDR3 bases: TGTGCCAGCAGTTACCAAAACAGGGATGAGACCTTC. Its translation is CASSYQNRDETF.